This T cell receptor beta chain was found in a study of immune evolution from preneoplasia to lung adenocarcinoma. Per germline, CDR1 SQVTM and CDR2 ANQGSEA. The germline V and J ends were trimmed by 6 bases and 4 bases, with 15 bases remaining between them. The length of the CDR3 is 13 residues. Points on this clone: Its target is not known.

Broader study findings: Later-stage lesions seemingly showed higher T cell density and diversity than normal lung.

Sequenced by immunoSEQ multiplex PCR; TCRdb stores in-frame clones only, minus some. The sample carries about 4,000 clones, around 77% recorded once. The source of this sequence is a person between 55 and 80 years old with lung adenocarcinoma. V gene TRBV29-1 combines with J gene TRBJ1-2; possible D gene TRBD1, 6 bases. The material sequenced was FFPE adjacent normal lung tissue. The CDR3 region is CSVAGERAYGYTF. CDR3 nucleotides: TGCAGCGTGGCAGGGGAACGCGCCTATGGCTACACCTTC.